This TCR beta chain stems from a study of spatial heterogeneity in lung cancer (dated by TCRdb to the late 2010s). Study-level background: Beta-chain transcripts were consistently detected in greater numbers than alpha-chain transcripts, which likely reflects a higher abundance of beta-chain transcripts. In non-small cell lung cancer, the study made a quantitative comparison of TCR alpha and beta repertoires among multiple tumor regions, matched nontumor lung and blood. The study linked features of the TCR repertoire to counts of nonsynonymous mutations, which were determined by whole-exome sequencing of tumor tissue. Both alpha and beta chains were TCR-sequenced in samples taken at surgery, namely 220 tumor regions, 62 to 70 matched nontumor lung samples and approximately 58 PBMC samples. In the raw uncorrected reads, each unique combination of TCR and UMI appeared more than ten times on average. In tumor regions, TCR transcript counts showed a strong correlation with a T cell transcriptional module score from matched bulk RNA-seq. Overall results and qualifications from the work: Estimated TCR-seq coverage of tumor T cells was only roughly 7% for alpha chains and about 14% for beta chains. Confirming at a functional level the hypothesis that regional TCRs recognize regional mutations was considered to require additional single-cell paired TCR alpha and beta sequencing. The number of expanded intratumoral alpha and beta TCRs correlated with the tumor nonsynonymous mutation count. The count of ubiquitous expanded TCRs correlated with the count of ubiquitous nonsynonymous mutations, and the count of regional expanded TCRs correlated with the count of regional nonsynonymous mutations.

Libraries came from 5' RACE. The sequencer was a NextSeq 500. The TCR library protocol attached a unique molecular identifier to each TCR cDNA molecule to allow correction of PCR and sequencing errors. Processing in the source paper ran as follows. TCR identification, UMI-based error correction and CDR3 extraction were performed with Decombinator tools. TCRs above a frequency of 2 per 1,000, corresponding to the top 1% of the tumor frequency distribution, were defined as expanded. Expanded tumor TCRs were classed as regional if statistically deemed absent (corrected P<0.05) from at least one tumor region, otherwise ubiquitous. Each repertoire was subsampled 100 times to 5,000 TCRs, after which Renyi diversity was computed with the R vegan package. To build CDR3 similarity networks, amino acid triplet string-kernel similarity was used, and CDR3s were connected when their pairwise similarity was above 0.82. TCRdb redid the processing of the public reads, applying fastp at Q25 and MiXCR, and retained in-frame beta chains. Each entry is one CDR3 protein sequence, shown with its most common DNA and genes. The V and J calls, along with clone size, are taken from TCRdb and not from the paper's own processing. In this sample the table shows 650 to 950 distinct CDR3 sequences, about an eighth of which occur a single time. The top ten clones comprise more than 15% of the sample.

Per the publication, the time point label means: sample taken at primary tumor resection. The donors were 60 to 80 patients from the lung TRACERx cohort who had early-stage, untreated non-small cell lung cancer. TCR sequencing used whole RNA extracted from tumor and nontumor lung tissue, or from cryopreserved PBMC samples, without cell sorting. Patients were selected for TCR sequencing only if sufficient RNA was available from at least two tumor regions. Before being selected, tumor and adjacent nontumor lung specimens were reviewed by a lung pathologist. CDR3 length: 14 amino acids, cysteine to phenylalanine. Kept here is only the CDR3 DNA, which spans 42 bases and is read in frame from base 1. The germline V gene specifies ENHRY as CDR1 and SYGVKD as CDR2. Germline trimming amounts to 10 bases on V and 5 bases on J, with 11 as the count of junction bases outside the gene matches. This clonotype is described as large (0.1 to 1%). Its antigen is still unknown. No quality values exist for individual bases; no much larger clone is one base distant.

The sample consisted of lung tumor tissue, taken at surgery. Recombination joined TRBV10-3 with TRBJ2-7; the junction holds 10 bases that match TRBD1. The origin of this receptor is a male donor with early-stage non-small cell lung cancer. The CDR3 loop reads CATDPGTGVHEQYF. The DNA sequence reads TGTGCCACAGATCCCGGGACAGGGGTGCACGAGCAGTACTTC.